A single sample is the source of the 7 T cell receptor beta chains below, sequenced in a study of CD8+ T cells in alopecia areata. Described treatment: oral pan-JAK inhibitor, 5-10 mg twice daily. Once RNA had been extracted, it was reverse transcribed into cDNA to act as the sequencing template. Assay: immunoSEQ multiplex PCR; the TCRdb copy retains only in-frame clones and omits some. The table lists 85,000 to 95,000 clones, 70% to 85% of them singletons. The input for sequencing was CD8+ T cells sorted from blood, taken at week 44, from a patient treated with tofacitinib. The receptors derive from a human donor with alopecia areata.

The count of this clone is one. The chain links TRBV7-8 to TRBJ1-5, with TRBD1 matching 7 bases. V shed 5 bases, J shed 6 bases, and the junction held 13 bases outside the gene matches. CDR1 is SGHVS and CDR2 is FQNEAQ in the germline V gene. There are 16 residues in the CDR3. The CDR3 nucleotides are TGTGCCAGCAGCGACCGGACAGGCCTTACCCTTCAGCCCCAGCATTTT. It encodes CASSDRTGLTLQPQHF.

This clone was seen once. CDR3 region: CAWIETGGYFGYTF. The CDR3, as DNA: TGTGCCTGGATCGAGACAGGGGGATATTTCGGCTACACCTTC. This chain uses TRBV30 with TRBJ1-2; 9 bases fit TRBD1. The CDR3 consists of 14 residues. J lost 8 bases, V lost 4 bases, and 11 bases had no gene match. Germline values: CDR1 GTSNPN, CDR2 SVGIG (reference sequence).

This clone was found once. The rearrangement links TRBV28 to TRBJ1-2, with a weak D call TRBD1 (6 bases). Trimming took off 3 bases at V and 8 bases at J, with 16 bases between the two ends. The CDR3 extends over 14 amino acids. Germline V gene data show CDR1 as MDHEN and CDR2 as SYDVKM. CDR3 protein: CASSFQGGAGGYTF. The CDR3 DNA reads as TGTGCCAGCAGTTTTCAAGGGGGGGCGGGCGGCTACACCTTC.

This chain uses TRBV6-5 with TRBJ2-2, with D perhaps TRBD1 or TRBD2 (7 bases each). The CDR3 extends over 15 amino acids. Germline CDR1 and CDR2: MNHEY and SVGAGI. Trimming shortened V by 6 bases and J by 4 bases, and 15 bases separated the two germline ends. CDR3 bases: TGTGCCAGCAGACCCAGGGGGGAGGGCACCGGGGAGCTGTTTTTT. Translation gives CASRPRGEGTGELFF.

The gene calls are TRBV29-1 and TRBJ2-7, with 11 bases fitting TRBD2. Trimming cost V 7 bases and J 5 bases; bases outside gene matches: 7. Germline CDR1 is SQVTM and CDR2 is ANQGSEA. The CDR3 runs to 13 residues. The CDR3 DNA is TGCAGCGCCACCGGGACTAGCGGTAACGAGCAGTACTTC. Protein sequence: CSATGTSGNEQYF.

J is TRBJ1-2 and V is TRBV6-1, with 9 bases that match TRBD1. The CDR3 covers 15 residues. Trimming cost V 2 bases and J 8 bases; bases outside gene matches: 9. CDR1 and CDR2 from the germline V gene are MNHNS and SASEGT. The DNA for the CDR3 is TGTGCCAGCAGTGAATTCGATGCCGGGACAGGGGGCTACACCTTC. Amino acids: CASSEFDAGTGGYTF.

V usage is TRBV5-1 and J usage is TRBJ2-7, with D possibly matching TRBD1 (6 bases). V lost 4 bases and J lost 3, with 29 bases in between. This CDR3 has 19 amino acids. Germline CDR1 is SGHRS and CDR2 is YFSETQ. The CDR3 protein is CASSPQQLSDEGHYYEQYF. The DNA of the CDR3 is TGCGCCAGCAGCCCCCAGCAGCTTTCGGACGAGGGACACTACTACGAGCAGTACTTC.